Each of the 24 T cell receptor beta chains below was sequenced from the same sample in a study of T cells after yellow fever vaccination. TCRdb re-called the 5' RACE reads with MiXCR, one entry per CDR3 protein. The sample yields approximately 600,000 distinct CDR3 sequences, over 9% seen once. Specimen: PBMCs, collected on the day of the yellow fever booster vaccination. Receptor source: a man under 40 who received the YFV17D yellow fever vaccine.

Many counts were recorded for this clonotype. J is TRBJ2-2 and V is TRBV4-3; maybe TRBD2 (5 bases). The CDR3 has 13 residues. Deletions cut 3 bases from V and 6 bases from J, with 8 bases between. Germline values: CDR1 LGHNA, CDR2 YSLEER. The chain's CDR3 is CASSQGVAGELFF. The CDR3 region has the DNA TGCGCCAGCAGCCAGGGAGTAGCCGGGGAGCTGTTTTTT.

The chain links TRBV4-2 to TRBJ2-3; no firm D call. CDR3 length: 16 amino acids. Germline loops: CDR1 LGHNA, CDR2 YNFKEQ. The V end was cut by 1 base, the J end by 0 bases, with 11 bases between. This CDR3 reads CASSQVGIGSTDTQYF. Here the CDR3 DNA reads TGTGCCAGCAGCCAAGTTGGGATCGGTAGCACAGATACGCAGTATTTT.

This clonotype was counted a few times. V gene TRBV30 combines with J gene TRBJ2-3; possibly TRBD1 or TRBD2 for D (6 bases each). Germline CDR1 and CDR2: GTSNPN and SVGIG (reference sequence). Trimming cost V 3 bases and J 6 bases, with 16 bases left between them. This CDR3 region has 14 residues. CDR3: CAWSITGRSDTQYF. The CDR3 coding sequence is TGTGCCTGGAGCATAACAGGGAGGTCGGATACGCAGTATTTT.

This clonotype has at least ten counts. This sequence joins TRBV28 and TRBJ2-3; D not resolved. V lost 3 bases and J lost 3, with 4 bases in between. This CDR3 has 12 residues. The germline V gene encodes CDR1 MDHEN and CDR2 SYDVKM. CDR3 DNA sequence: TGTGCCAGCAGTTTTCAGACAGATACGCAGTATTTT. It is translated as CASSFQTDTQYF.

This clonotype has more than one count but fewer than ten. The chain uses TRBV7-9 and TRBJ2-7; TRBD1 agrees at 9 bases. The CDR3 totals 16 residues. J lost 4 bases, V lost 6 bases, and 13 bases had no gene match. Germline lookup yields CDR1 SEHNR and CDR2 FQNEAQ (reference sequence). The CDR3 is CASSDIPGQGAYEQYF. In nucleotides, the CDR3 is TGTGCCAGCAGTGACATTCCGGGACAGGGAGCTTACGAGCAGTACTTC. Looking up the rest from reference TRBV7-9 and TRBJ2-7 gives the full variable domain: DTGVSQNPRHKITKRGQNVTFRCDPISEHNRLYWYRQTLGQGPEFLTYFQNEAQLEKSRLLSDRFSAERPKGSFSTLEIQRTEQGDSAMYLCASSDIPGQGAYEQYFGPGTRLTVT.

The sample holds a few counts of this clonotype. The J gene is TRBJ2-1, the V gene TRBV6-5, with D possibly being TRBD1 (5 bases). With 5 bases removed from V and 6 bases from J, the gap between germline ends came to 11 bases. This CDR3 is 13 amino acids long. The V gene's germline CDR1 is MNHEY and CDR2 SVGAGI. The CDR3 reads CASSRSRANEQFF. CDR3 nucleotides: TGTGCCAGCAGTCGGTCCAGGGCCAATGAGCAGTTCTTC.

The CDR3 loop is CSASRRPGGTGELFF. The DNA of the CDR3 is TGCAGTGCTAGCCGTCGCCCGGGCGGCACCGGGGAGCTGTTTTTT. This chain uses TRBV20-1 with TRBJ2-2, with D unresolved. Per the germline V gene, CDR1 is DFQATT and CDR2 is SNEGSKA (reference sequence). CDR3 length: 15 amino acids. Trimming removed 3 bases at V and 4 bases at J, with 15 bases between.

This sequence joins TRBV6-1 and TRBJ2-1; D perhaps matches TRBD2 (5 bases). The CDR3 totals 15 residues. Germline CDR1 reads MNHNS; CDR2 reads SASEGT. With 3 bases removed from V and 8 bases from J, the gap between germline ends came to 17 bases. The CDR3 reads CASSEPVREGDEQFF. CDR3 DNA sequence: TGTGCCAGCAGTGAGCCCGTACGGGAAGGCGATGAGCAGTTCTTC.

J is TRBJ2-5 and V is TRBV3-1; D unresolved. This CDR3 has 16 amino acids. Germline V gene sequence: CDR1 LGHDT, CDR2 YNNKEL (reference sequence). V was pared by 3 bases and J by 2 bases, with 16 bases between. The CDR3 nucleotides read TGTGCCAGCAGCCACGCCGGGTCAATCAATCAAGAGACCCAGTACTTC. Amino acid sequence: CASSHAGSINQETQYF.

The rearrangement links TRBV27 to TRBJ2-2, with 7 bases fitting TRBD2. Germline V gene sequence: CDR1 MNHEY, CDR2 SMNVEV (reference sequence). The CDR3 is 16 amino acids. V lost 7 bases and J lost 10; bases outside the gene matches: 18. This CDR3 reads CASTPRGSGTPVELFF. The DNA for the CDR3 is TGTGCCAGCACCCCTCGGGGGAGCGGGACCCCCGTGGAGCTGTTTTTT.

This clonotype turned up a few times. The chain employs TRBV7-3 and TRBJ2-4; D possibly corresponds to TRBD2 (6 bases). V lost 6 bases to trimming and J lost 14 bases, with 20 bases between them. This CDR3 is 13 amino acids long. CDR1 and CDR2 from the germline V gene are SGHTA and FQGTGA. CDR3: CASREIRDFTEYF. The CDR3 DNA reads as TGTGCCAGCAGGGAAATACGGGACTTCACCGAGTACTTC.

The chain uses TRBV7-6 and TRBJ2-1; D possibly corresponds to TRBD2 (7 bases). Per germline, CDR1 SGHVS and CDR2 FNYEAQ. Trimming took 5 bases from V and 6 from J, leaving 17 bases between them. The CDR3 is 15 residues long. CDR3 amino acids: CASSSGTLIGNEQFF. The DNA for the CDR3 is TGTGCCAGCAGCAGCGGGACACTCATAGGCAATGAGCAGTTCTTC.

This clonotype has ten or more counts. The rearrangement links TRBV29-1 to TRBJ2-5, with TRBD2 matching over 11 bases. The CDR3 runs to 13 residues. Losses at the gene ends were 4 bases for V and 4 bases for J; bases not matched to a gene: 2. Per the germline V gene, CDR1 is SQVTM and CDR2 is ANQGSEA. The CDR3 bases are TGCAGCGTTGGAGGACTAGCGGGAGAGACCCAGTACTTC. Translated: CSVGGLAGETQYF.

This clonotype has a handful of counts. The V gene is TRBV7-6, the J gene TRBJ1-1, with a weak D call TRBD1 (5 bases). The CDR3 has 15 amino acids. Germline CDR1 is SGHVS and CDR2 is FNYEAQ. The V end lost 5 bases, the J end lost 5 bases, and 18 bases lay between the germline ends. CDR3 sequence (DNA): TGTGCCAGCAGCCCAACCGAAGGGGTCGGGACTGAAGCTTTCTTT. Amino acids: CASSPTEGVGTEAFF.

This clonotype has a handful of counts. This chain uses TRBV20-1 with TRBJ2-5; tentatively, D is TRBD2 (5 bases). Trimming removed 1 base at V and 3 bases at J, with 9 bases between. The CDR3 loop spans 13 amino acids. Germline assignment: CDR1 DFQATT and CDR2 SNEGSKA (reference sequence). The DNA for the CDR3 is TGCAGTGCTAGAGGGGCTAGCAAAGAGACCCAGTACTTC. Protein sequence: CSARGASKETQYF.

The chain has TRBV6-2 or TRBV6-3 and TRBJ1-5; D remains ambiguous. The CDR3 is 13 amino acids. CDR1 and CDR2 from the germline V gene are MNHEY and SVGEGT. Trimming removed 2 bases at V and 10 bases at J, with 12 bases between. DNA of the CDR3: TGTGCCAGCAGTTACGGTCCCCTCGTCCCCCAGCATTTT. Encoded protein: CASSYGPLVPQHF.

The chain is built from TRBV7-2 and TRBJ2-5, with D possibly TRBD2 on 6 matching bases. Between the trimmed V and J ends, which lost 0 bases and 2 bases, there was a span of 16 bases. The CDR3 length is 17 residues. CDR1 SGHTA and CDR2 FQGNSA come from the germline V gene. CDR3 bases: TGTGCCAGCAGCTTAGCCCCTGTGGGTAGCGGACAAGAGACCCAGTACTTC. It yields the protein CASSLAPVGSGQETQYF.

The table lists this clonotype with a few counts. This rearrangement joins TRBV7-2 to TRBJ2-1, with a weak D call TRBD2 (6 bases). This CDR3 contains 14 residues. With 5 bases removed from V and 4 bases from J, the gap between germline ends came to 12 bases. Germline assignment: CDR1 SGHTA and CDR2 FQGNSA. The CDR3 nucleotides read TGTGCCAGCAGCCCGATGACTAGTTACAATGAGCAGTTCTTC. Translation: CASSPMTSYNEQFF.

In DNA, the CDR3 is TGCAGCGTCCCTGGTGGCGGCCCTACCTACTACGAGCAGTACTTC. Amino acids: CSVPGGGPTYYEQYF. This sequence joins TRBV29-1 and TRBJ2-7; the D is unclear. This CDR3 region has 15 residues. V was pared by 6 bases and J by 3 bases, with 21 bases between. The germline V gene encodes CDR1 SQVTM and CDR2 ANQGSEA.

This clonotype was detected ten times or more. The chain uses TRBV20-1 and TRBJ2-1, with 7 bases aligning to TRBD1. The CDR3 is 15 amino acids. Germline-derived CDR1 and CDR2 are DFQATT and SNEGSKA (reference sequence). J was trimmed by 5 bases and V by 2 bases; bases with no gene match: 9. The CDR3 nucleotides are TGCAGTGCTAGACCCTTACAGGGGTGGGACAATGAGCAGTTCTTC. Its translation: CSARPLQGWDNEQFF.

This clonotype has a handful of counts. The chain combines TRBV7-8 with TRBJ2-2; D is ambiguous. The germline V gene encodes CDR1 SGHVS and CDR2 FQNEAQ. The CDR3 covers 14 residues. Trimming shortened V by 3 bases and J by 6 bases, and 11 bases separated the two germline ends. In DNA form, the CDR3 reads TGTGCCAGCAGCTTCATAGCTGGGGCCGGGGAGCTGTTTTTT. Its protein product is CASSFIAGAGELFF.

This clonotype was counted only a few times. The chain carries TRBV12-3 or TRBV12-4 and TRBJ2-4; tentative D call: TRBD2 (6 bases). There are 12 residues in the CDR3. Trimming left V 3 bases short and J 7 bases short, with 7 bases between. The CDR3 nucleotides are TGTGCCAGCAGTTTGACTAGTAACATTCAGTACTTC. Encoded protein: CASSLTSNIQYF.

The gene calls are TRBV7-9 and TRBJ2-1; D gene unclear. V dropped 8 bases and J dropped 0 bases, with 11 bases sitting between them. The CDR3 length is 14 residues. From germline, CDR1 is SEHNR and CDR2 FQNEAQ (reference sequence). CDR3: CASVGWSSYNEQFF. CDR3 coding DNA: TGTGCCAGCGTGGGGTGGAGCTCCTACAATGAGCAGTTCTTC.

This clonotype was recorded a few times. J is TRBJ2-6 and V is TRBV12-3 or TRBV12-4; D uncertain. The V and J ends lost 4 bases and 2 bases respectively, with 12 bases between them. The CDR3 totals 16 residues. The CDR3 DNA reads TGTGCCAGCAGTTATAACTCGAGCCCTGGGGCCAACGTCCTGACTTTC. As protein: CASSYNSSPGANVLTF.